These 24 T cell receptor beta chains originate from one sample sequenced in a study of cytomegalovirus exposure and HLA in healthy donors. 60 Vbeta and 13 Jbeta primers were used in PCR. Method: immunoSEQ multiplex PCR; TCRdb's copy keeps in-frame clones and lacks some. The sample has approximately 140,000 clones, under 90% seen once. Material: PBMCs. The receptors originated from a male donor in good health and CMV-seronegative.

The chain links TRBV6-5 to TRBJ2-4, with 9 bases lining up with TRBD1. V shed 6 bases, J shed 7 bases, and the junction held 4 bases outside the gene matches. The CDR3 is made up of 13 amino acids. Per the germline V gene, CDR1 is MNHEY and CDR2 is SVGAGI. The CDR3 bases are TGTGCCAGCAGACCGGGACAGGGCAACATTCAGTACTTC. Encoded protein: CASRPGQGNIQYF.

The V gene is TRBV15, the J gene TRBJ2-6; D may be TRBD2 (7 bases). The CDR3 extends over 17 amino acids. V was shortened by 3 bases and J by 0 bases, with 12 bases between the two germline ends. CDR1 is LNHNV and CDR2 is YYDKDF in the germline V gene (reference sequence). CDR3 DNA sequence: TGTGCCACCAGCAGGGGGGGGCTAGTCTCTGGGGCCAACGTCCTGACTTTC. This translates into CATSRGGLVSGANVLTF.

The V gene is TRBV29-1, the J gene TRBJ2-1; D is undetermined. The V end lost 7 bases, the J end lost 2 bases, and 12 bases lay between the germline ends. Germline V CDR1 and CDR2: SQVTM, ANQGSEA. The CDR3 runs to 13 residues. CDR3 nucleotide sequence: TGCAGCGCCGGTTGGTCGGCCTACAATGAGCAGTTCTTC. This codes for CSAGWSAYNEQFF.

The chain recombines TRBV11-2 with TRBJ1-1; D is uncertain. The CDR3 spans 13 residues. CDR1 is SGHAT, CDR2 FQNNGV, per germline. V was clipped by 5 bases and J by 1 base, with 8 bases between them. The CDR3 DNA follows: TGTGCCAGCAGCGAAACAGAGAACACTGAAGCTTTCTTT. Its translation: CASSETENTEAFF.

V and J are TRBV9 and TRBJ2-1; D call uncertain. This CDR3 has 15 amino acids. The germline V and J ends were trimmed by 1 base and 8 bases, with 16 bases remaining between them. CDR1 and CDR2 (germline): SGDLS, YYNGEE. The CDR3 DNA reads TGTGCCAGCAGCGTAAGCCAAACGGGTTACTATGAGCAGTTCTTC. This encodes CASSVSQTGYYEQFF. Full variable domain (outside the CDR3, taken from reference TRBV9 and TRBJ2-1): DSGVTQTPKHLITATGQRVTLRCSPRSGDLSVYWYQQSLDQGLQFLIQYYNGEERAKGNILERFSAQQFPDLHSELNLSSLELGDSALYFCASSVSQTGYYEQFFGPGTRLTVL.

The rearrangement links TRBV9 to TRBJ1-1; D is ambiguous. From germline, CDR1 is SGDLS and CDR2 YYNGEE. V lost 5 bases and J 0 bases, leaving 8 bases between the germline ends. CDR3 length equals 13 residues. CDR3 in DNA: TGTGCCAGCAGTGGCCCCTTGAACACTGAAGCTTTCTTT. The encoded protein is CASSGPLNTEAFF.

V and J are TRBV13 and TRBJ1-5; D not certain. Trimming pared 5 bases from V and 6 bases from J, leaving 17 bases between. CDR3 length: 15 amino acids. Germline lookup yields CDR1 PRHDT and CDR2 FYEKMQ (reference sequence). The CDR3 coding sequence is TGTGCCAGCAGCCGAAACGGGGATCCGGGTCAGCCCCAGCATTTT. Encoded protein: CASSRNGDPGQPQHF.

This chain's CDR3 is CASSLGANEQFF. The CDR3 region has the DNA TGTGCCAGCAGCTTAGGGGCCAATGAGCAGTTCTTC. The gene calls are TRBV7-9 and TRBJ2-1; the D is unclear. Germline V lookup: CDR1 SEHNR, CDR2 FQNEAQ (reference sequence). This CDR3 spans 12 amino acids. Trimming shortened V by 1 base and J by 6 bases, and 4 bases separated the two germline ends.

This chain uses TRBV7-2 with TRBJ2-2; 10 nucleotides match TRBD2. Germline V CDR1 and CDR2: SGHTA, FQGNSA. This CDR3 is 16 amino acids long. J lost 4 bases, V lost 7 bases, and 9 bases had no gene match. The chain's CDR3 is CASTKSRTSGTGELFF. CDR3 DNA: TGTGCCAGCACCAAGTCCCGGACTAGCGGCACCGGGGAGCTGTTTTTT.

The chain recombines TRBV13 with TRBJ2-1; a weak D match, TRBD1 (6 bases). Germline V gene sequence: CDR1 PRHDT, CDR2 FYEKMQ (reference sequence). V was shortened by 6 bases and J by 2 bases, with 17 bases between the two germline ends. The CDR3 extends over 16 amino acids. DNA for the CDR3: TGTGCCAGCAGTACCTACTCAGGGGTAGCCTACAATGAGCAGTTCTTC. As protein: CASSTYSGVAYNEQFF.

The genes are TRBV29-1 and TRBJ2-2, with 11 bases matching TRBD2. This CDR3 spans 16 amino acids. With V trimmed by 3 bases and J by 7 bases, 10 bases remained unmatched. Germline assignment: CDR1 SQVTM and CDR2 ANQGSEA. The DNA for the CDR3 is TGCAGCGTTGATATCGGGACTAGCGGTTTGGGCGGGGAGCTGTTTTTT. Protein: CSVDIGTSGLGGELFF.

Note on this clone: One junction end does not reproduce the germline sequence, and a read error may be involved. The sample carries other DNA sequences with the same CDR3. The chain combines TRBV29-1 with TRBJ1-1; D remains ambiguous. Germline V gene sequence: CDR1 SQVTM, CDR2 ANQGSEA. The CDR3 runs 15 residues. In DNA, the CDR3 is TGCAGCGTTAAGATTAACGTAAGAGGTGTCGCTGAAGCCTTCTTT. The encoded protein is CSVKINVRGVAEAFF.

The chain couples TRBV7-2 to TRBJ1-1; 7 bases map to TRBD1. The ends lost 5 bases at V and 0 bases at J; junction bases unmatched: 9. Looked up from germline, CDR1 is SGHTA and CDR2 is FQGNSA. This CDR3 has 16 amino acids. The CDR3 protein is CASSPQGSTMNTEAFF. CDR3 bases: TGTGCCAGCAGCCCACAGGGGTCCACGATGAACACTGAAGCTTTCTTT.

This clone was found a few times. The chain carries TRBV4-2 and TRBJ1-5; D is unclear. The V end was cut by 0 bases, the J end by 4 bases, with 4 bases between. The germline CDR1 and CDR2 sequences are LGHNA and YNFKEQ. The CDR3 covers 13 residues. The CDR3: CASSQDRNQPQHF. The CDR3 coding sequence is TGTGCCAGCAGCCAAGACAGAAATCAGCCCCAGCATTTT.

The chain has TRBV5-8 and TRBJ2-7; D unclear. V shed 1 base and J shed 6 bases, with 8 bases lying between them. CDR1 SGHTS and CDR2 YDEGEE come from the germline V gene. This CDR3 has 12 amino acids. As DNA, the CDR3 is TGTGCCAGCAGCTTGTCTTGGAGCGAGCAGTACTTC. It yields the protein CASSLSWSEQYF.

The chain combines TRBV7-6 with TRBJ2-1; D is unclear. CDR1 and CDR2 from the germline V gene are SGHVS and FNYEAQ. Trimming shortened V by 5 bases and J by 0 bases, and 14 bases separated the two germline ends. The CDR3 runs to 16 residues. The CDR3 region is CASSQRLFSSYNEQFF. The DNA of the CDR3 is TGTGCCAGCAGCCAAAGACTGTTTAGCTCCTACAATGAGCAGTTCTTC.

The rearrangement joins TRBV11-2 to TRBJ2-7, with 7 bases matching TRBD2. The CDR3 sequence is 17 residues long. Germline lookup yields CDR1 SGHAT and CDR2 FQNNGV. Trimming cost V 0 bases and J 4 bases; bases outside gene matches: 12. The chain's CDR3 is CASSLDRGTPGGYEQYF. The CDR3 bases are TGTGCCAGCAGCTTAGATCGAGGTACCCCGGGGGGATACGAGCAGTACTTC.

A few counts support this clone. This chain joins TRBV5-4 and TRBJ2-1; D perhaps matches TRBD2 (7 bases). CDR3 size: 15 residues. Germline values: CDR1 SGHNT, CDR2 YYREEE (reference sequence). V lost 4 bases and J 9 bases, leaving 20 bases between the germline ends. CDR3 amino acids: CASSTPGLGGGEQFF. CDR3 DNA: TGTGCCAGCAGCACCCCGGGACTGGGAGGGGGTGAGCAGTTCTTC.

The J gene is TRBJ2-1, the V gene TRBV4-3; D perhaps matches TRBD2 (6 bases). V shed 1 base and J shed 1 base, with 20 bases lying between them. Per germline, CDR1 LGHNA and CDR2 YSLEER. The CDR3 has 19 amino acids. As DNA, the CDR3 is TGCGCCAGCAGCCAAGTCCCCCCACTTGGAGGGACGTCCTACAATGAGCAGTTCTTC. Its protein is CASSQVPPLGGTSYNEQFF.

The chain is built from TRBV29-1 and TRBJ1-2, with a possible D match to TRBD1 (6 bases). V was pared by 3 bases and J by 8 bases, with 16 bases between. Germline V gene data show CDR1 as SQVTM and CDR2 as ANQGSEA. The CDR3 has 13 amino acids. This CDR3 is CSVDLGTFRGYTF. Here the CDR3 DNA reads TGCAGCGTTGACTTAGGGACATTCCGCGGCTACACCTTC.

The genes are TRBV10-1 and TRBJ2-4; maybe TRBD2 (5 bases). CDR1 is WNHNN and CDR2 is SYGVQD in the germline V gene (reference sequence). V lost 4 bases to trimming and J lost 1 base, with 8 bases between them. The CDR3 totals 14 residues. CDR3 protein: CASSGEGAKNIQYF. The DNA for the CDR3 is TGCGCCAGCAGTGGAGAGGGTGCCAAAAACATTCAGTACTTC.

This rearrangement joins TRBV30 to TRBJ2-5; D perhaps matches TRBD2 (5 bases). The CDR3 length is 13 residues. The V gene's germline CDR1 is GTSNPN and CDR2 SVGIG (reference sequence). V gave up 1 base and J gave up 6 bases, with 12 bases separating them. DNA for the CDR3: TGTGCCTGGAGTGGGACTCCGAGGCAGACCCAGTACTTC. Translation: CAWSGTPRQTQYF.

This sequence joins TRBV29-1 and TRBJ2-1, with D unresolved. The CDR3 contains 15 residues. Trimming cost V 5 bases and J 0 bases, with 14 bases left between them. Germline assignment: CDR1 SQVTM and CDR2 ANQGSEA. Here the CDR3 reads CSVRKEIGSYNEQFF. The CDR3 DNA is TGCAGCGTTCGAAAGGAGATCGGCTCCTACAATGAGCAGTTCTTC.

This clone was recorded once. The missing conserved phenylalanine or tryptophan at the end of this CDR3 makes a read error likely. It is unclear where the CDR3 begins or ends on the DNA, so no DNA is shown, and the CDR3 is as TCRdb lists it. V usage is TRBV4-1 and J usage is TRBJ2-7; the listed D gene, TRBD1, was not tested against the DNA. From germline, CDR1 is MGHRA and CDR2 YSYEKL. The CDR3 spans 8 amino acids, including both terminal residues. Here the CDR3 reads CASSQAFQ.